A single sample gave rise to the 8 T cell receptor beta chains below, sequenced in a study of T-cell memory formation after mild COVID-19 (dated by TCRdb to the early 2020s). Libraries were built with 5' RACE. Sequencer: Illumina NovaSeq 6000. TCRdb redid the processing of the public reads, applying fastp at Q25 and MiXCR, and retained in-frame beta chains. Every distinct CDR3 protein forms one entry, paired with its most common genes and DNA. For this sample there are about 180,000 distinct CDR3 sequences; approximately 17% appear just once. Roughly 3.7% of the sample belongs to the ten largest clones. The sample comprised PBMCs or a T cell subset sorted from them (not recorded which). The source of these receptors is a man between 18 and 29 years old who had mild COVID-19 (a few samples of this study predate the infection). The sample titles of this study are shuffled in the database, so cell type and time point are left out; the donor was told from shared clones.

The rearrangement uses TRBV5-1 and TRBJ2-2, with 7 bases lining up with TRBD1. The CDR3 length is 15 residues. CDR1 and CDR2 from the germline V gene are SGHRS and YFSETQ. J gave up 0 bases and V 5 bases, and 4 bases lay outside the gene matches. The chain's CDR3 is CASREQGTNTGELFF. The CDR3 bases are TGCGCCAGCAGAGAACAGGGGACGAACACCGGGGAGCTGTTTTTT.

J is TRBJ1-5 and V is TRBV24-1; D is possibly TRBD1 (6 bases). Germline V lookup: CDR1 KGHDR, CDR2 SFDVKD. Trimming stripped 5 bases from V and 3 bases from J, with 13 bases between. The CDR3 loop spans 15 amino acids. CDR3 residues: CATSVGQLINQPQHF. The CDR3 region has the DNA TGTGCCACCAGTGTCGGACAGTTGATCAATCAGCCCCAGCATTTT.

The J gene is TRBJ1-5, the V gene TRBV12-3 or TRBV12-4; 11 bases are shared with TRBD1. The CDR3 extends over 15 amino acids. V was pared by 7 bases and J by 3 bases, with 5 bases of the junction left unmatched. The CDR3 DNA is TGTGCCAGCAAGCTGGGACAGGGGGACAATCAGCCCCAGCATTTT. As protein: CASKLGQGDNQPQHF.

This clonotype was detected only a few times. V gene TRBV5-1 combines with J gene TRBJ2-3; D not certain. The CDR3 extends over 13 amino acids. V lost 0 bases to trimming and J lost 6 bases, with 8 bases between them. Germline assignment: CDR1 SGHRS and CDR2 YFSETQ. CDR3 sequence (DNA): TGCGCCAGCAGCTTGGGACATGGTGATACGCAGTATTTT. Residues: CASSLGHGDTQYF.

This clonotype was seen a few times. The chain joins TRBV5-1 to TRBJ2-3, with 9 nucleotides matching TRBD2. The CDR3 extends over 16 amino acids. Germline assignment: CDR1 SGHRS and CDR2 YFSETQ. Trimming at V came to 4 bases and at J to 3 bases, leaving 9 bases not matched to a gene. This CDR3 reads CASSLPRSGGTDTQYF. The CDR3 region has the DNA TGCGCCAGCAGCCTCCCGAGGAGCGGGGGGACAGATACGCAGTATTTT.

The chain combines TRBV6-5 with TRBJ2-2, with TRBD1 matching 9 bases. Germline assignment: CDR1 MNHEY and CDR2 SVGAGI. The CDR3 consists of 15 residues. V trimming: 2 bases; J trimming: 3 bases; junction bases outside the gene matches: 1. CDR3 nucleotide sequence: TGTGCCAGCAGTTACGGGACAGGGTACACCGGGGAGCTGTTTTTT. Translating gives CASSYGTGYTGELFF.

This clonotype has only a few counts. Written as DNA, the CDR3 is TGTGCCAGCAGACCCGAGTTGAACACTGAAGCTTTCTTT. Its translation: CASRPELNTEAFF. The V gene is TRBV12-3 or TRBV12-4, the J gene TRBJ1-1, with no clear D. The CDR3 consists of 13 residues. V gave up 6 bases and J gave up 0 bases, with 8 bases separating them.

This clonotype appeared a few times. V is TRBV2 and J is TRBJ2-5; D perhaps matches TRBD1 (6 bases). The V gene's germline CDR1 is SNHLY and CDR2 FYNNEI. This CDR3 region has 12 residues. Between the trimmed V and J ends, which lost 7 bases and 0 bases, there was a span of 6 bases. CDR3 residues: CASKGDQETQYF. CDR3 in DNA: TGTGCCAGCAAGGGGGACCAAGAGACCCAGTACTTC.